This TCR beta chain was obtained from a study of T cell changes during pregnancy in multiple sclerosis. Produced via immunoSEQ multiplex PCR; TCRdb's table is partial and in-frame only. The sample shows about 40,000 clones, approximately 89% of them seen only once. This clone was picked up a small number of times. The material sequenced was peripheral blood, taken in the first trimester of pregnancy. This TCR came from a female donor in good health, enrolled as a control in a pregnancy study.

CDR3 sequence: CASSQGRGPYEQYF. The CDR3 nucleotides are TGTGCCAGCAGCCAAGGGCGGGGGCCCTACGAGCAGTACTTC. The chain recombines TRBV4-2 with TRBJ2-7, with D tentatively TRBD2 (7 bases). V was shortened by 1 base and J by 2 bases, with 9 bases between the two germline ends. In germline, CDR1 is LGHNA, CDR2 YNFKEQ. There are 14 residues in the CDR3.